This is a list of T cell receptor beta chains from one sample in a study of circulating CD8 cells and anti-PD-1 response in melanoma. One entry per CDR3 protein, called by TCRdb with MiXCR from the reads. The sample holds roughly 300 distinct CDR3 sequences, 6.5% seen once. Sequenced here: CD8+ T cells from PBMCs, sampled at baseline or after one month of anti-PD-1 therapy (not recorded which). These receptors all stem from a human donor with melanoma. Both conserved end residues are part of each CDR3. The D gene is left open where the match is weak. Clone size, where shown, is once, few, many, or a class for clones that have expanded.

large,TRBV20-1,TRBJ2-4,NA,CSAPSLREIVNIQYF,TGCAGTGCTCCCTCCCTAAGGGAAATAGTAAACATTCAGTACTTC
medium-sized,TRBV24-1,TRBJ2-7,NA,CATSDGSYEQYF,TGTGCCACCAGTGACGGCAGCTACGAGCAGTACTTC
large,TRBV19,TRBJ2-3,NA,CASSMSTDSADTQYF,TGTGCCAGTAGTATGTCGACGGACAGTGCAGATACGCAGTATTTT
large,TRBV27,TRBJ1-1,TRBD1,CASSLTGSDEAFF,TGTGCCAGCAGTTTGACAGGGAGTGATGAAGCTTTCTTT
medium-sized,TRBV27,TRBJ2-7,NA,CASSLSQLPYEQYF,TGTGCCAGCAGTTTATCGCAGCTCCCCTACGAGCAGTACTTC
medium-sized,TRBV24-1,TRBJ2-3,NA,CATSDFADTDTQYF,TGTGCCACCAGTGATTTTGCAGACACAGATACGCAGTATTTT
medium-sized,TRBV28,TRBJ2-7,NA,CATTEGSYEQYF,TGTGCCACAACGGAAGGGTCCTACGAGCAGTACTTC
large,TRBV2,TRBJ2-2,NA,CASSDGLQNGELFF,TGTGCCAGCAGTGATGGCCTTCAGAACGGGGAGCTGTTTTTT
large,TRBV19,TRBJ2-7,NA,CASSIDLGSSYEQYF,TGTGCCAGTAGTATAGATCTGGGGAGCTCCTACGAGCAGTACTTC
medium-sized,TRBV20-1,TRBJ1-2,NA,CSAPTHLSKAAYGYTF,TGCAGTGCCCCCACCCATTTAAGTAAGGCCGCCTACGGCTACACCTTC
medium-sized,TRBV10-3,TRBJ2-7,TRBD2,CAISESKEREFYEQYF,TGTGCCATCAGTGAGTCGAAAGAGCGGGAGTTCTACGAGCAGTACTTC
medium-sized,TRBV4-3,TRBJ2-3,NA,CASSQERLTDTQYF,TGCGCCAGCAGCCAAGAGAGACTCACAGATACGCAGTATTTT
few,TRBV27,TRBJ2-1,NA,CASSLWGNEQFF,TGTGCCAGCAGTTTATGGGGCAATGAGCAGTTCTTC
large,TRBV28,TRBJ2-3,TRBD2,CASRPGTNTDTQYF,TGTGCCAGCAGACCGGGGACTAACACAGATACGCAGTATTTT
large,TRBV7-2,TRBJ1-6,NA,CASSLGVIRGAYNSPLHF,TGTGCCAGCAGCTTAGGGGTCATAAGGGGCGCCTATAATTCACCCCTCCACTTT
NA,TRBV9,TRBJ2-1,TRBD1,CASSVGHGQGNYNEQFF,TGTGCCAGCAGCGTAGGGCATGGACAGGGGAACTACAATGAGCAGTTCTTC
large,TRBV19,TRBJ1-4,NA,CASKMGEKLFF,TGTGCCAGTAAGATGGGTGAAAAACTGTTTTTT